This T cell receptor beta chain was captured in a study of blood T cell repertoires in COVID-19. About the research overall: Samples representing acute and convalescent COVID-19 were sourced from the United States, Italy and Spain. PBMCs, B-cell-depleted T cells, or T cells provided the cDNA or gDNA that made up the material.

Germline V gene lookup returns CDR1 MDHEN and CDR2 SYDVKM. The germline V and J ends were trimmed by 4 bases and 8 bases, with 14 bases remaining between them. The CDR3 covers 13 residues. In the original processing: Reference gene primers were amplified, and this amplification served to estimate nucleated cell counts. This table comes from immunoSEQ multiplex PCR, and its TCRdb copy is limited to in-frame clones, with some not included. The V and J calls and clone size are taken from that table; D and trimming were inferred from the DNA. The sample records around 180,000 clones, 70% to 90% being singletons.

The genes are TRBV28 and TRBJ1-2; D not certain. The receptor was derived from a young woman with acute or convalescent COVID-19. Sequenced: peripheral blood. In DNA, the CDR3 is TGTGCCAGCAGTTACAGAGGGCTGGAGGGCTACACCTTC. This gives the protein CASSYRGLEGYTF.